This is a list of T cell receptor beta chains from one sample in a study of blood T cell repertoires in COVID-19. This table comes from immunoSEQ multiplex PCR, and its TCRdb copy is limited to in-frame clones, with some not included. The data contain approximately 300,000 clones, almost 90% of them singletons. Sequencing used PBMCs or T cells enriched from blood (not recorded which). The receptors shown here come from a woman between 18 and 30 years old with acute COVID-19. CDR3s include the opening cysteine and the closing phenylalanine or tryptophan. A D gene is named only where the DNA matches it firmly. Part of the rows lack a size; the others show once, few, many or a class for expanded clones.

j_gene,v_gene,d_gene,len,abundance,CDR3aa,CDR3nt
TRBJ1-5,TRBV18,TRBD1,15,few,CASSPGQGSNQPQHF,TGTGCCAGCTCACCGGGACAGGGGAGCAATCAGCCCCAGCATTTT
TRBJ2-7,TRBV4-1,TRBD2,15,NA,CARSWTSGSSYEQYF,TGCGCCAGGAGCTGGACTAGCGGGAGCTCCTACGAGCAGTACTTC
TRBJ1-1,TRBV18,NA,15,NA,CASSPPLGVNTEAFF,TGTGCCAGCTCACCACCCCTCGGGGTGAACACTGAAGCTTTCTTT
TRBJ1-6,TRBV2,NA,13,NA,CASSEGARSPLHF,TGTGCCAGCAGTGAGGGGGCACGTTCACCCCTCCACTTT
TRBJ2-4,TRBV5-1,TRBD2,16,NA,CASTLGASGYKNIQYF,TGCGCCAGCACCTTGGGTGCTAGCGGCTACAAAAACATTCAGTACTTC
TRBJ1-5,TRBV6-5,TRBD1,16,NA,CASSSHRTGGNQPQHF,TGTGCCAGCAGTTCACATCGGACAGGAGGCAATCAGCCCCAGCATTTT
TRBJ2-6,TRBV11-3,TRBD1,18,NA,CASSLGQGAGVGANVLTF,TGTGCCAGCAGCTTGGGACAGGGGGCCGGTGTTGGGGCCAACGTCCTGACTTTC
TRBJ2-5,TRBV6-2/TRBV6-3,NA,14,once,CASSYSNPAETQYF,TGTGCCAGCAGTTACTCGAACCCAGCGGAGACCCAGTACTTC
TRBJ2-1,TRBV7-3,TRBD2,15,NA,CASSLRGLATSEQFF,TGTGCCAGCAGCTTAAGGGGACTAGCGACATCTGAGCAGTTCTTC
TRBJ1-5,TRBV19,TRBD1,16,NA,CASNWAGGKSNQPQHF,TGTGCCAGTAATTGGGCAGGGGGCAAGAGCAATCAGCCCCAGCATTTT
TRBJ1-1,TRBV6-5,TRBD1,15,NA,CASSYRTGGSTEAFF,TGTGCCAGCAGTTACCGGACAGGGGGGAGCACTGAAGCTTTCTTT
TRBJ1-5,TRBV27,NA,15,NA,CASSPGGQGNQPQHF,TGTGCCAGCAGCCCCGGGGGTCAGGGCAATCAGCCCCAGCATTTT
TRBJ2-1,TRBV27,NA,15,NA,CASSFSVSSYNEQFF,TGTGCCAGCAGTTTCAGCGTTAGCTCCTACAATGAGCAGTTCTTC
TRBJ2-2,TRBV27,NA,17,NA,CASRHPRSHREAGELFF,TGTGCCAGCAGGCACCCTAGGAGCCACAGGGAAGCCGGGGAGCTGTTTTTT
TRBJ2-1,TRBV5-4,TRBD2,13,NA,CASRAGGPHEQFF,TGTGCCAGCAGAGCGGGAGGGCCCCATGAGCAGTTCTTC
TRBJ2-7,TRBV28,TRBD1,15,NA,CASSPGTGGLYEQYF,TGTGCCAGCAGTCCGGGGACAGGGGGGCTCTACGAGCAGTACTTC
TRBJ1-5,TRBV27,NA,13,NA,CASSTVYNQPQHF,TGTGCCAGCAGTACAGTCTACAATCAGCCCCAGCATTTT